The 3 T cell receptor beta chains in this list originate from one sample, sequenced in a study of cytomegalovirus exposure and HLA in healthy donors. This PCR relied on a set of 60 Vbeta primers and 13 Jbeta primers. The repertoire was sequenced with immunoSEQ multiplex PCR; TCRdb's copy has only in-frame clones and lacks some. Altogether approximately 150,000 clones are present, 84% being singletons, with the ten largest covering more than 4%. Sequencing was done on a sample of PBMCs. The source is a girl between 5 and 17 years old in good health and CMV-seropositive.

The CDR3 DNA reads TGCGCCAGCACCAATCAGGGGTCGAACGAGCAGTACTTC. Translation gives CASTNQGSNEQYF. The chain links TRBV5-1 to TRBJ2-7, with D possibly matching TRBD1 (6 bases). Trimming took off 6 bases at V and 5 bases at J, with 15 bases between the two ends. This CDR3 is 13 amino acids long. In germline, CDR1 is SGHRS, CDR2 YFSETQ.

Of note for this clone: The same CDR3 is also encoded by other DNA sequences in this sample. J is TRBJ2-1 and V is TRBV19; 10 nucleotides agree with TRBD1. V shed 8 bases, J shed 4 bases, and the junction held 5 bases outside the gene matches. Germline CDR1 and CDR2: LNHDA and SQIVND (reference sequence). There are 14 residues in the CDR3. DNA for the CDR3: TGTGCCAGTCGGGGACAGGGGAAATACAATGAGCAGTTCTTC. This gives the protein CASRGQGKYNEQFF.

The chain couples TRBV6-1 to TRBJ1-1; 7 bases fit TRBD1. V dropped 6 bases and J dropped 11; count of bases not matched to a gene: 9. Germline V gene lookup returns CDR1 MNHNS and CDR2 SASEGT. This CDR3 has 12 amino acids. CDR3: CASRDGGQEAFF. The CDR3 nucleotides read TGTGCCAGCAGGGACGGAGGACAGGAGGCTTTCTTT.